A single sample gave rise to the 2 T cell receptor beta chains below, sequenced in a study of CD8 T cells in Susac syndrome. The RNA, about 0.45 to 1 ug, was put through reverse transcription using random hexamers. Using its own MiXCR run on the immunoSEQ multiplex PCR reads, TCRdb lists one record per CDR3 protein. The data contain roughly 160,000 distinct CDR3 sequences, 90% to 95% of them singletons. The sequencing sample was made of CD4+ T cells from PBMCs. The source of these receptors is a human donor in good health.

The rearrangement uses TRBV20-1 and TRBJ1-6; D uncertain. V was pared by 4 bases and J by 9 bases, with 10 bases between. The CDR3 loop spans 12 amino acids. Germline V lookup: CDR1 DFQATT, CDR2 SNEGSKA (reference sequence). CDR3 DNA: TGCAGTGCTACAACAACGGCTTCACCCCTCCACTTT. The encoded protein is CSATTTASPLHF.

The rearrangement joins TRBV29-1 to TRBJ1-5; D not resolved. The CDR3 totals 16 residues. Trimming pared 7 bases from V and 0 bases from J, leaving 19 bases between. Germline-derived CDR1 and CDR2 are SQVTM and ANQGSEA. The CDR3 coding sequence is TGCAGCGCCCTGGAGGGCCAAGGATATAGCAATCAGCCCCAGCATTTT. It encodes CSALEGQGYSNQPQHF.